This T cell receptor beta chain was captured by sequencing in a study of cytotoxic CD8 clonotypes in ibrutinib-treated CLL. Across the study: Outcomes included 25 or so partial and 2 complete responses; after median around 5.5 years, approximately 15 stayed remitted and some 12 progressed.

Points on this clone: Its specificity is not known.

The planned depth of sequencing spanned 1 in 200,000 to 1 in 1 million T cells. Profiled with immunoSEQ multiplex PCR; TCRdb holds only in-frame clones, not every one. The data show about 250,000 clones, with around three quarters seen just once and roughly 14% held by the top ten. General study points: Baseline-level clonality went beyond age-matched healthy donors and moved in step with circulating CD8+ T-cell counts. At progression, clonality fell back toward baseline after rising at ibrutinib response.

The TCR comes from a human donor with chronic lymphocytic leukemia. The sample in question was PBMCs, obtained after 24 months of ibrutinib treatment.

CDR3 bases: TGTGCCAGTAGTATTTCAAGGGACAGGGTCACAGATACGCAGTATTTT. This translates into CASSISRDRVTDTQYF. The rearrangement links TRBV19 to TRBJ2-3; 9 bases agree with TRBD1. The length of the CDR3 is 16 residues. Per germline, CDR1 LNHDA and CDR2 SQIVND (reference sequence). After removal of 3 bases from V and 2 bases from J, the junction contained 6 bases not matched to a gene.